These 25 T cell receptor beta chains came from one sample sequenced in a study of blood T cells in healthy people across ages (dated by TCRdb to the mid-2010s). Library prep was done by 5' RACE. Sequencing used an Illumina HiSeq 2500. The second PCR ran for roughly 6 to 11 cycles and used a J-beta primer mix along with a sample-barcoded 5' primer. Using fastp at Q25 and MiXCR, TCRdb reprocessed the public reads and kept productive beta chains. All rows with the same CDR3 protein become a single entry with the most common DNA and genes. The sample has fewer than 1.5 million distinct CDR3 sequences on record, 42% of them singletons. The leading ten clones occupy roughly 7.9% of the sample. Sequencing used blood. These receptors all come from a woman aged 18 to 35 in good health.

The chain couples TRBV24-1 to TRBJ2-1, with 15 bases that match TRBD2. The V segment lost 5 bases and the J segment 6 bases; nucleotides outside the gene matches: 7. Germline CDR1 KGHDR, CDR2 SFDVKD. This CDR3 region has 17 residues. The CDR3 region is CATSVGTSGRWGNEQFF. CDR3 DNA sequence: TGTGCCACCAGTGTCGGGACTAGCGGGAGGTGGGGCAATGAGCAGTTCTTC.

V gene TRBV4-1 combines with J gene TRBJ1-1, with D possibly TRBD1 on 5 matching bases. Germline V gene lookup returns CDR1 MGHRA and CDR2 YSYEKL. Trimming removed 4 bases from V and 5 bases from J, with 17 bases in between. This CDR3 spans 15 amino acids. CDR3 coding DNA: TGCGCCAGCAGCCCACCAGGCTCTTGGGGGACTGAAGCTTTCTTT. The encoded protein is CASSPPGSWGTEAFF.

The chain carries TRBV7-8 and TRBJ2-6; no clear D. Germline V CDR1 and CDR2: SGHVS, FQNEAQ. CDR3 length: 17 residues. Trimming removed 1 base from V and 2 bases from J, with 12 bases in between. The CDR3 protein is CASSLGSWGPGANVLTF. In DNA, the CDR3 is TGTGCCAGCAGCTTAGGGTCTTGGGGTCCTGGGGCCAACGTCCTGACTTTC.

This clonotype has a count of ten or more. The chain employs TRBV10-3 and TRBJ2-7; D gene ambiguous. Germline V CDR1 and CDR2: ENHRY, SYGVKD. The CDR3 consists of 12 residues. Trimming removed 4 bases at V and 5 bases at J, with 9 bases between. CDR3 region: CAISVASDEQYF. Here the CDR3 DNA reads TGTGCCATCAGTGTCGCCAGCGACGAGCAGTACTTC.

J is TRBJ2-1 and V is TRBV21-1; TRBD1 is the table's D call and was not checked against the DNA. TRBV21-1 is an annotated pseudogene. The CDR3 sequence is 17 residues long. CDR3 DNA: TGTGCCAGCAGCAAAAGGGCGAGGGACAGGGGGGTCGGTGAGCAGTTCTTC. It is translated as CASSKRARDRGVGEQFF.

This clonotype was recorded only once. The chain links TRBV7-2 to TRBJ2-1; TRBD2 agrees at 9 bases. The V gene end was trimmed by 2 bases and the J gene end by 10 bases; junction bases not matched to a gene: 18. Germline V gene data show CDR1 as SGHTA and CDR2 as FQGNSA. This CDR3 region has 18 residues. The CDR3 nucleotides are TGTGCCAGCAGCTTACGGGCGGGAGGGTTGGATAGCTCCTACGAGCAGTTCTTC. It specifies CASSLRAGGLDSSYEQFF.

This clonotype was seen only a few times. The chain carries TRBV2 and TRBJ2-7; tentatively, D is TRBD2 (6 bases). CDR1 and CDR2 (germline): SNHLY, FYNNEI. The CDR3 covers 13 residues. Trimming stripped 7 bases from V and 3 bases from J, with 13 bases between. CDR3 DNA sequence: TGTGCCAGCACCCCGGACTACCTCTACGAGCAGTACTTC. It encodes CASTPDYLYEQYF.

The gene calls are TRBV29-1 and TRBJ1-1; tentatively, D is TRBD1 (5 bases). The germline V gene has CDR1 SQVTM and CDR2 ANQGSEA. The CDR3 sequence is 13 residues long. V was pared by 6 bases and J by 7 bases, with 18 bases between. CDR3 sequence: CSVGTEGGGEAFF. In DNA, the CDR3 is TGCAGCGTCGGGACCGAGGGAGGCGGTGAAGCTTTCTTT.

Remarks on this clonotype: One end of the junction does not line up with germline, which may come from a read error. The J gene is TRBJ2-7, the V gene TRBV5-1; 7 nucleotides match TRBD1. This CDR3 comprises 14 residues. Germline V CDR1 and CDR2: SGHRS, YFSETQ. The CDR3 sequence: CASSSDRVSDEQYF. The CDR3, as DNA: TGCGCCAGCAGCTCTGACAGGGTCTCCGACGAGCAGTACTTC.

This rearrangement joins TRBV6-1 to TRBJ2-1; no clear D. CDR3 length: 12 amino acids. Germline CDR1 MNHNS, CDR2 SASEGT. Trimming cost V 10 bases and J 6 bases, with 13 bases left between them. The CDR3 reads CAMRKPGNEQFF. The CDR3 bases are TGTGCCATGCGGAAGCCCGGCAATGAGCAGTTCTTC.

The chain carries TRBV12-3 or TRBV12-4 and TRBJ2-3, with D maybe TRBD2 (6 bases). Trimming removed 2 bases from V and 2 bases from J, with 11 bases in between. CDR3 length equals 15 residues. The CDR3 nucleotides read TGTGCCAGCAGTTTAACCCCTAGCGACACAGATACGCAGTATTTT. It encodes CASSLTPSDTDTQYF.

This clonotype has a handful of counts. The gene calls are TRBV20-1 and TRBJ2-4, with 15 bases that match TRBD2. Trimming at V came to 2 bases and at J to 0 bases, leaving 8 bases not matched to a gene. Germline V CDR1 and CDR2: DFQATT, SNEGSKA (reference sequence). The CDR3 runs 19 residues. CDR3 sequence reads: CSARMGLAGGGLAKNIQYF. Here the CDR3 DNA reads TGCAGTGCTAGAATGGGACTAGCGGGAGGTGGACTAGCCAAAAACATTCAGTACTTC.

The table lists this clonotype with a few counts. The gene calls are TRBV20-1 and TRBJ1-1, with D maybe TRBD1 (5 bases). The V end was cut by 4 bases, the J end by 3 bases, with 12 bases between. CDR3 length: 13 amino acids. Germline V gives CDR1 DFQATT, CDR2 SNEGSKA (reference sequence). The chain's CDR3 is CSATRVRDTEAFF. The CDR3 DNA follows: TGCAGTGCTACAAGGGTCAGGGACACTGAAGCTTTCTTT.

This clonotype was seen many times. The chain has TRBV6-1 and TRBJ2-7, with D uncertain. Germline CDR1 reads MNHNS; CDR2 reads SASEGT. V was trimmed by 6 bases and J by 1 base, leaving 7 bases between them. This CDR3 comprises 12 residues. CDR3 amino acids: CASSVDSYEQYF. CDR3 nucleotide sequence: TGTGCCAGCAGCGTAGATTCCTACGAGCAGTACTTC.

The chain is built from TRBV6-1 and TRBJ2-6, with no clear D. The CDR3 sequence is 12 residues long. V dropped 5 bases and J dropped 8 bases, with 7 bases sitting between them. Germline lookup yields CDR1 MNHNS and CDR2 SASEGT. CDR3 bases: TGTGCCAGCAGTCCGGGCACCAACGTCCTGACTTTC. Its protein is CASSPGTNVLTF.

The chain links TRBV7-8 to TRBJ2-7, with TRBD2 matching over 7 bases. There are 17 residues in the CDR3. Germline lookup yields CDR1 SGHVS and CDR2 FQNEAQ. V shed 4 bases and J 0 bases; nucleotides not matched to a gene: 12. The CDR3 coding sequence is TGTGCCAGCAGCTCGCCGACTAGCCGCCAACTCTCCTACGAGCAGTACTTC. This translates into CASSSPTSRQLSYEQYF. The entire variable domain, with the rest obtained from reference TRBV7-8 and TRBJ2-7, is as follows: GAGVSQSPRYKVAKRGQDVALRCDPISGHVSLFWYQQALGQGPEFLTYFQNEAQLDKSGLPSDRFFAERPEGSVSTLKIQRTQQEDSAVYLCASSSPTSRQLSYEQYFGPGTRLTVT.

This clonotype was observed a handful of times. V is TRBV7-9 and J is TRBJ1-6; no firm D call. This CDR3 is built from 14 residues. Looked up from germline, CDR1 is SEHNR and CDR2 is FQNEAQ (reference sequence). Trimming took 5 bases from V and 5 from J, leaving 10 bases between them. CDR3 region: CASSPDADNSPLHF. Here the CDR3 DNA reads TGTGCCAGCAGCCCGGACGCGGATAATTCACCCCTCCACTTT.

The chain links TRBV7-2 to TRBJ2-7, with D possibly being TRBD2 (5 bases). CDR1 is SGHTA and CDR2 is FQGNSA in the germline V gene. Trimming removed 0 bases at V and 2 bases at J, with 14 bases between. The CDR3 extends over 16 amino acids. The CDR3 DNA is TGTGCCAGCAGCTTAGCTAGGACTGAACGCCCCTACGAGCAGTACTTC. It is translated as CASSLARTERPYEQYF.

The chain recombines TRBV20-1 with TRBJ2-7, with 7 positions matching TRBD2. This CDR3 is built from 14 residues. The V segment lost 0 bases and the J segment 6 bases; nucleotides outside the gene matches: 8. Germline V CDR1 and CDR2: DFQATT, SNEGSKA (reference sequence). CDR3 loop: CSARERGRNFEQYF. In DNA, the CDR3 is TGCAGTGCTAGAGAACGCGGGAGAAATTTCGAGCAGTACTTC.

V is TRBV7-6 and J is TRBJ2-1; tentative D call: TRBD2 (5 bases). The CDR3 is 14 residues long. Looked up from germline, CDR1 is SGHVS and CDR2 is FNYEAQ. Deletions cut 1 base from V and 6 bases from J, with 10 bases between. CDR3: CASSLELAFNEQFF. CDR3 in DNA: TGTGCCAGCAGCTTAGAGCTAGCCTTCAATGAGCAGTTCTTC. Combining the CDR3 with reference TRBV7-6 and TRBJ2-1 gives the whole variable domain GAGVSQSPRYKVTKRGQDVALRCDPISGHVSLYWYRQALGQGPEFLTYFNYEAQQDKSGLPNDRFSAERPEGSISTLTIQRTEQRDSAMYRCASSLELAFNEQFFGPGTRLTVL.

This clonotype occurred a few times. The chain carries TRBV10-3 and TRBJ2-2, with 7 bases matching TRBD2. The CDR3 covers 14 residues. Germline V gene sequence: CDR1 ENHRY, CDR2 SYGVKD. V shed 10 bases, J shed 1 base, and the junction held 6 bases outside the gene matches. Here the CDR3 reads CATRGGRNTGELFF. The CDR3 bases are TGTGCCACCCGAGGCGGGAGGAACACCGGGGAGCTGTTTTTT.

The chain couples TRBV29-1 to TRBJ2-1, with 7 bases that match TRBD1. V shed 4 bases, J shed 7 bases, and the junction held 7 bases outside the gene matches. The CDR3 is 13 amino acids. CDR1 and CDR2 (germline): SQVTM, ANQGSEA. CDR3 nucleotides: TGCAGCGTTGCCCGGACAGGAATTAATGAGCAGTTCTTC. It translates to CSVARTGINEQFF.

This clonotype was detected a few times. The rearrangement uses TRBV27 and TRBJ2-5; 7 bases are shared with TRBD1. V lost 0 bases to trimming and J lost 2 bases; unmatched junction nucleotides: 9. Germline V gene sequence: CDR1 MNHEY, CDR2 SMNVEV (reference sequence). The CDR3 is 17 amino acids. The CDR3 DNA follows: TGTGCCAGCAGTTTATCGAAGCCCGGGACAGTGCAAGAGACCCAGTACTTC. This sequence encodes CASSLSKPGTVQETQYF.

This clonotype was counted many times. The chain couples TRBV12-3 or TRBV12-4 to TRBJ2-7; TRBD2 is a possible D gene (6 bases). V lost 3 bases to trimming and J lost 0 bases, with 9 bases between them. The CDR3 is 14 residues long. The chain's CDR3 is CASSLPTSSYEQYF. CDR3 bases: TGTGCCAGCAGTTTGCCGACTAGCTCCTACGAGCAGTACTTC.

CDR3 residues: CASSLPGDSGNTIYF. The DNA for the CDR3 is TGTGCCAGCAGTTTACCAGGGGACTCTGGAAACACCATATATTTT. The gene calls are TRBV28 and TRBJ1-3, with a tentative D call TRBD1 (6 bases). This CDR3 region has 15 residues. With 2 bases removed from V and 0 bases from J, the gap between germline ends came to 8 bases. Germline V gene sequence: CDR1 MDHEN, CDR2 SYDVKM.